What follows are 7 T cell receptor beta chains derived from one specimen sequenced in a study of type 1 and type 2 diabetes patients. Amplification started from genomic DNA. Amplification of the beta chain CDR3 used 30 forward and 13 reverse multiplex primers. TCRdb reanalysed the multiplex PCR reads using MiXCR and keeps one entry per CDR3 protein. This table holds approximately 260,000 distinct CDR3 sequences, around 47% found once. The sequencing input was peripheral blood mononuclear cells (PBMCs). The receptor source for this set is a man aged 18 to 29 with type 2 diabetes.

This clonotype was counted once. This chain links TRBV25-1 with TRBJ2-1; a weak D match, TRBD1 (6 bases). Germline CDR1 MGHDK, CDR2 SYGVNS. This CDR3 is built from 12 residues. The V end lost 3 bases, the J end lost 13 bases, and 13 bases lay between the germline ends. For the CDR3, the DNA is TGTGCCAGCAGTGAGGGGGCGAGGCGTCAGTTCTTC. Translating it yields CASSEGARRQFF.

The table lists this clonotype with a few counts. The V gene is TRBV11-2, the J gene TRBJ2-2; maybe TRBD2 (5 bases). Per the germline V gene, CDR1 is SGHAT and CDR2 is FQNNGV. V was cut by 5 bases and J by 7 bases, with 17 bases left in between. This CDR3 spans 15 amino acids. This CDR3 is CASSPPGFTHGELFF. Written as DNA, the CDR3 is TGTGCCAGCAGCCCCCCGGGATTTACACACGGGGAGCTGTTTTTT.

This clonotype has a handful of counts. The chain joins TRBV7-8 to TRBJ2-2; tentatively, D is TRBD2 (5 bases). The CDR3 sequence is 13 residues long. From germline, CDR1 is SGHVS and CDR2 FQNEAQ. Trimming stripped 2 bases from V and 7 bases from J, with 8 bases between. The CDR3 loop is CASSLLGSGELFF. The CDR3 region has the DNA TGTGCCAGCAGCTTATTAGGGAGCGGGGAGCTGTTTTTT.

V gene TRBV29-1 combines with J gene TRBJ2-7; 10 nucleotides line up with TRBD1. The CDR3 consists of 14 residues. The germline V gene encodes CDR1 SQVTM and CDR2 ANQGSEA. V gave up 7 bases and J gave up 3 bases; unmatched junction bases: 9. The CDR3 nucleotides read TGCAGCGCCGGGACAGGGGCCGATCTCTACGAGCAGTACTTC. Translated, it gives CSAGTGADLYEQYF.

V gene TRBV4-1 combines with J gene TRBJ1-3, with D maybe TRBD1 (5 bases). Trimming shortened V by 4 bases and J by 8 bases, and 18 bases separated the two germline ends. The CDR3 totals 15 residues. CDR1 is MGHRA, CDR2 YSYEKL, per germline. The CDR3 bases are TGCGCCAGCAGCCCGGGGCGGGGGACCGATTACACCATATATTTT. Amino acids: CASSPGRGTDYTIYF.

The chain links TRBV7-2 to TRBJ2-5; no firm D call. The ends were cut back, 5 bases at V and 2 bases at J, with 12 bases in the middle. This CDR3 has 14 amino acids. The germline V gene encodes CDR1 SGHTA and CDR2 FQGNSA. The chain's CDR3 is CASSPYLVQETQYF. For the CDR3, the DNA is TGTGCCAGCAGCCCATACTTAGTTCAAGAGACCCAGTACTTC. Together with reference TRBV7-2 and TRBJ2-5, the CDR3 gives the full variable domain: GAGVSQSPSNKVTEKGKDVELRCDPISGHTALYWYRQSLGQGLEFLIYFQGNSAPDKSGLPSDRFSAERTGGSVSTLTIQRTQQEDSAVYLCASSPYLVQETQYFGPGTRLLVL.

This clonotype was counted a few times. The genes are TRBV14 and TRBJ1-1; 7 nucleotides agree with TRBD1. With 0 bases clipped from V and 4 bases from J, the junction kept 5 bases outside the gene matches. CDR3 size: 15 residues. From germline, CDR1 is SGHDN and CDR2 FVKESK. The chain's CDR3 is CASSQDRGRLTEAFF. The CDR3 DNA is TGTGCCAGCAGCCAAGATAGGGGGCGCCTCACTGAAGCTTTCTTT.